These 15 T cell receptor beta chains originate from one sample sequenced in a study of blood T cells in healthy people across ages. Primed by a sample-barcoded 5' primer and a J-beta primer mix, a second PCR proceeded for about 6 to 12 cycles. TCRdb redid the calling of the 5' RACE reads with MiXCR, one entry per CDR3 protein. Among approximately 2,000,000 distinct CDR3 sequences listed, about two fifths were seen once. Sequenced: blood. All receptors come from a human donor in good health.

The CDR3 DNA reads TGCAGCGTTTCCCAGGGAATCGGATATGGCTACACCTTC. Its protein product is CSVSQGIGYGYTF. The gene calls are TRBV29-1 and TRBJ1-2, with a possible D match to TRBD1 (5 bases). CDR3 size: 13 residues. Trimming left V 5 bases short and J 5 bases short, with 15 bases between. The V gene's germline CDR1 is SQVTM and CDR2 ANQGSEA.

This clonotype was recorded many times. The chain links TRBV7-3 to TRBJ2-4; tentatively, D is TRBD2 (5 bases). The CDR3 length is 13 residues. V dropped 1 base and J dropped 8 bases, with 9 bases sitting between them. CDR1 and CDR2 (germline): SGHTA, FQGTGA. The CDR3 loop reads CASSLNRGDIQYF. CDR3 bases: TGTGCCAGCAGCTTAAATCGGGGTGACATTCAGTACTTC.

The V call is TRBV6-5, the J call TRBJ1-1; D perhaps matches TRBD1 (5 bases). The length of the CDR3 is 17 residues. The V gene lost 0 bases and the J gene lost 4 bases, with 18 bases spanning the gap. CDR1 and CDR2 (germline): MNHEY, SVGAGI. The CDR3 DNA reads as TGTGCCAGCAGTTACTCGTATTGGGGGGAGGGGTCCACTGAAGCTTTCTTT. Amino acid sequence: CASSYSYWGEGSTEAFF.

The rearrangement uses TRBV9 and TRBJ1-4; the D is unclear. The CDR3 is made up of 15 amino acids. Trimming pared 0 bases from V and 8 bases from J, leaving 14 bases between. Germline CDR1 reads SGDLS; CDR2 reads YYNGEE. As DNA, the CDR3 is TGTGCCAGCAGCGTAGGAGTTGGTATGCGAGAAAAACTGTTTTTT. Encoded protein: CASSVGVGMREKLFF.

This clonotype was seen at least ten times. This chain connects TRBV28 to TRBJ2-7; 13 nucleotides line up with TRBD2. The CDR3 covers 14 residues. Germline loops: CDR1 MDHEN, CDR2 SYDVKM. The trim removed 7 bases at V and 7 bases at J, leaving 7 bases unmatched. The CDR3 DNA reads as TGTGCCAGCACTGGACTAGCGGGAGTGGGGGAGCAGTACTTC. Protein product: CASTGLAGVGEQYF.

The CDR3 protein is CASSSTGGLFF. In nucleotides, the CDR3 is TGTGCCAGCAGCTCGACAGGGGGACTGTTTTTT. V usage is TRBV7-2 and J usage is TRBJ1-4; 9 bases match TRBD1. Germline assignment: CDR1 SGHTA and CDR2 FQGNSA. The V segment lost 4 bases and the J segment 13 bases; nucleotides outside the gene matches: 1. The CDR3 spans 11 residues.

This clonotype was observed a few times. J is TRBJ1-2 and V is TRBV5-1; D is undetermined. With 4 bases removed from V and 4 bases from J, the gap between germline ends came to 17 bases. This CDR3 region has 15 residues. The germline V gene encodes CDR1 SGHRS and CDR2 YFSETQ. CDR3: CASSQSQGQAYGYTF. CDR3 nucleotides: TGCGCCAGCAGCCAATCCCAAGGGCAGGCCTATGGCTACACCTTC. Filled out from reference TRBV5-1 and TRBJ1-2, the complete variable domain reads KAGVTQTPRYLIKTRGQQVTLSCSPISGHRSVSWYQQTPGQGLQFLFEYFSETQRNKGNFPGRFSGRQFSNSRSEMNVSTLELGDSALYLCASSQSQGQAYGYTFGSGTRLTVV.

The chain has TRBV6-5 and TRBJ1-1, with D possibly being TRBD1 (5 bases). The germline V gene encodes CDR1 MNHEY and CDR2 SVGAGI. The CDR3 is 13 amino acids. Between the trimmed V and J ends, which lost 2 bases and 5 bases, there was a span of 9 bases. CDR3 residues: CASSYGGETEAFF. The CDR3 bases are TGTGCCAGCAGTTACGGGGGGGAGACTGAAGCTTTCTTT.

The chain joins TRBV12-3 or TRBV12-4 to TRBJ2-3, with D perhaps assigned TRBD1 or TRBD2 (6 bases each). The CDR3 consists of 15 residues. Trimming removed 7 bases at V and 3 bases at J, with 17 bases between. CDR3 DNA sequence: TGTGCCAGCAACCTTCGGGGGACAATTACAGATACGCAGTATTTT. It encodes CASNLRGTITDTQYF.

The chain uses TRBV7-3 and TRBJ2-5; 9 bases fit TRBD2. Germline values: CDR1 SGHTA, CDR2 FQGTGA. The CDR3 is 14 residues long. Trimming took 5 bases from V and 11 from J; bases not matched to a gene: 12. CDR3 amino acids: CASSLNPASGEQYF. The CDR3, as DNA: TGTGCCAGCAGCCTAAATCCCGCTAGCGGGGAGCAGTACTTC.

V is TRBV12-3 or TRBV12-4 and J is TRBJ1-2, with D possibly matching TRBD1 (6 bases). Trimming left V 8 bases short and J 3 bases short, with 34 bases between. The CDR3 has 20 amino acids. CDR3 residues: CASQQFILSRGPSRYYGYTF. The CDR3 nucleotides read TGTGCCAGCCAGCAGTTTATTTTGTCCAGGGGACCCTCCAGATACTATGGCTACACCTTC.

Ten or more counts support this clonotype. The chain carries TRBV9 and TRBJ2-3; the D is unclear. V was shortened by 0 bases and J by 0 bases, with 5 bases between the two germline ends. CDR3 length: 14 residues. Looked up from germline, CDR1 is SGDLS and CDR2 is YYNGEE. The CDR3 nucleotides are TGTGCCAGCAGCGTAGCTAGTAGCACAGATACGCAGTATTTT. Translated: CASSVASSTDTQYF.

This CDR3 is CATSRDRTEETQYF. In DNA form, the CDR3 reads TGTGCCACCAGCAGAGATAGAACAGAAGAGACCCAGTACTTC. This chain links TRBV15 with TRBJ2-5; no clear D. V lost 0 bases, J lost 3 bases, and 8 bases lay in between. The CDR3 totals 14 residues. Germline CDR1 LNHNV, CDR2 YYDKDF (reference sequence).

In regard to this clonotype: Sequence at one end of the junction differs from germline and may be a read error. V gene TRBV18 combines with J gene TRBJ1-1; D possibly corresponds to TRBD1 (6 bases). Germline CDR1 and CDR2: KGHSH and LQKENI. The CDR3 extends over 18 amino acids. DNA of the CDR3: TGTGCCAGCTCTCCGGCTATTTTCGCGGAGGAGAGGGACACTGAGGCTTTCTTT. Protein sequence: CASSPAIFAEERDTEAFF.

This clonotype was seen a few times. The rearrangement joins TRBV7-9 to TRBJ2-3; D is undetermined. CDR1 and CDR2 (germline): SEHNR, FQNEAQ (reference sequence). V was trimmed by 5 bases and J by 5 bases, leaving 17 bases between them. The CDR3 totals 15 residues. CDR3 DNA sequence: TGTGCCAGCAGCCCACCGTCTCCGGACGTAGATACGCAGTATTTT. It codes for CASSPPSPDVDTQYF.